This T cell receptor (beta chain) was identified during a study of T cell repertoires in cytomegalovirus infection. TCRdb processed the reads anew with MiXCR; each CDR3 protein has one entry. The sample includes about 890,000 distinct CDR3 sequences, roughly 31% of them seen just once. This clonotype was observed a few times. The antigen is undetermined. CDR1 is MNHEY and CDR2 is SVGAGI in the germline V gene. V shed 3 bases, J shed 4 bases, and the junction held 5 bases outside the gene matches. CDR3 length equals 16 residues. The V call is TRBV6-5, the J call TRBJ2-2; 10 bases fit TRBD2. This receptor was taken from a human donor in good health (CMV status not recorded). Some clones in this sample may be carry-over from other donors' samples. The starting material was cultured CD8+ T cells from PBMCs, obtained from culture after CMV antigen stimulation. The CDR3 sequence: CASSYVAGGPTGELFF. The CDR3 nucleotides read TGTGCCAGCAGTTATGTAGCGGGGGGACCCACCGGGGAGCTGTTTTTT.